The clone carrying this TCR beta chain was seen more than once but under ten times. What it binds is unknown. Germline V lookup: CDR1 SNHLY, CDR2 FYNNEI. Between the trimmed V and J ends, which lost 2 bases and 3 bases, there was a span of 7 bases. The CDR3 has 13 residues. Isolation recovered at least 6.5 million PBMCs from every sample. This record comes from a study of blood T cells in healthy people across ages. General observations from the study: Estimated diversity, derived from one million T cells, was regarded as an underestimate. TCR beta diversity per million T cells fell roughly linearly with age.

Then a second PCR, running about 6 to 12 cycles, was carried out with a sample-barcoded 5' primer and a J-beta primer mix. TCRdb reprocessed the 5' RACE reads with MiXCR, giving one entry per CDR3 protein. The repertoire holds approximately 770,000 distinct CDR3 sequences, with over 45% as singletons. The TCR was taken from a man between 25 and 39 years old in good health. What was sequenced was blood. V and J are TRBV2 and TRBJ1-1; D is unclear. DNA for the CDR3: TGTGCCAGCAGTGAACGGTATGACACTGAAGCTTTCTTT. Translated: CASSERYDTEAFF. Using reference TRBV2 and TRBJ1-1 for the parts outside the CDR3, the full variable domain is EPEVTQTPSHQVTQMGQEVILRCVPISNHLYFYWYRQILGQKVEFLVSFYNNEISEKSEIFDDQFSVERPDGSNFTLKIRSTKLEDSAMYFCASSERYDTEAFFGQGTRLTVV.